This TCR beta chain was profiled in a study of cytomegalovirus exposure and HLA in healthy donors. Study outcomes and limitations: The study flagged some 170 TCR beta chains as cytomegalovirus-associated. The CMV antigen specificity of a few CMV-associated chains was confirmed through in vitro analysis. Most TCRs appeared rarely, but some public TCRs recurred in many donors.

For this clone: Antigen: not known. The junction differs from germline at one of its ends, possibly a read error.

The CDR3 extends over 13 amino acids. Germline assignment: CDR1 SGHTA and CDR2 FQGNSA. Measured with immunoSEQ multiplex PCR; TCRdb has only the in-frame clones, and not every one. Of fewer than 90,000 clones in the sample, 80% to 85% are singletons; the top ten hold around an eighth. These donors were members of the roughly 120-subject validation cohort, a group separate from the approximately 670-subject first cohort. Sequences were obtained from PBMCs. The clonotype comes from a woman aged 18-29 years in good health and CMV-seropositive. This sequence joins TRBV7-2 and TRBJ2-1; 8 nucleotides agree with TRBD1. In DNA, the CDR3 is TGTGCCAGCAGCTTCTCTCATCAGGGGGCATTAATCTTC. The encoded protein is CASSFSHQGALIF.